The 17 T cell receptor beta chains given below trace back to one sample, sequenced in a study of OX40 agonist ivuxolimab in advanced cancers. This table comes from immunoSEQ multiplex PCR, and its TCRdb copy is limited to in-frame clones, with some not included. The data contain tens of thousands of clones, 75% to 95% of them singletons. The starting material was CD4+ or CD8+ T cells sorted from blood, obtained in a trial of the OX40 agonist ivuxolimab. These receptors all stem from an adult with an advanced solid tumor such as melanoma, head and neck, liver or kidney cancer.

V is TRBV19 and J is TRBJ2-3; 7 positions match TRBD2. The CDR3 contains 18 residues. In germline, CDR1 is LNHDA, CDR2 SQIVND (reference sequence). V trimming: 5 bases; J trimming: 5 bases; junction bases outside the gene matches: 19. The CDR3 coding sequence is TGTGCCAGTAGTGTGGGATGGGATGCGGCGGGAGATCTAGATACGCAGTATTTT. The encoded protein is CASSVGWDAAGDLDTQYF.

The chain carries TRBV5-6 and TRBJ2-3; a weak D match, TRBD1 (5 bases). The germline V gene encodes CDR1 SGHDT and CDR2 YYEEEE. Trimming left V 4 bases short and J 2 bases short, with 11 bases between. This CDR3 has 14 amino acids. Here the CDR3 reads CASSPGHNTDTQYF. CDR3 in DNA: TGTGCCAGCAGCCCAGGACACAACACAGATACGCAGTATTTT.

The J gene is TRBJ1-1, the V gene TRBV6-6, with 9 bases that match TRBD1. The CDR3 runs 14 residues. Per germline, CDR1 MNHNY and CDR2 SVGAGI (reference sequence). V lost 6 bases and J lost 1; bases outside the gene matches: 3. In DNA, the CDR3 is TGTGCCAGCAGCGACAGGGGGGCGAACACTGAAGCTTTCTTT. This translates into CASSDRGANTEAFF.

CDR3: CASSLEGGTEAFF. The DNA of the CDR3 is TGTGCCAGCAGCTTAGAGGGAGGGACTGAAGCTTTCTTT. This chain uses TRBV7-3 with TRBJ1-1; unclear D gene. This CDR3 contains 13 residues. Between the trimmed V and J ends, which lost 2 bases and 5 bases, there was a span of 9 bases. Germline assignment: CDR1 SGHTA and CDR2 FQGTGA.

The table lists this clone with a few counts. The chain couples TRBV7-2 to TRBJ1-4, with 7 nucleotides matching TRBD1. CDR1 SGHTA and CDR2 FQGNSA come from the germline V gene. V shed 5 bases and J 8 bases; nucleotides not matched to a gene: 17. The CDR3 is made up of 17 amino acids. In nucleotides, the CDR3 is TGTGCCAGCAGCGCGGAAGGGGGCGTAGCGTTGCGGGAAAAACTGTTTTTT. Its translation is CASSAEGGVALREKLFF. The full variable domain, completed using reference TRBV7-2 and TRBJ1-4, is GAGVSQSPSNKVTEKGKDVELRCDPISGHTALYWYRQSLGQGLEFLIYFQGNSAPDKSGLPSDRFSAERTGGSVSTLTIQRTQQEDSAVYLCASSAEGGVALREKLFFGSGTQLSVL.

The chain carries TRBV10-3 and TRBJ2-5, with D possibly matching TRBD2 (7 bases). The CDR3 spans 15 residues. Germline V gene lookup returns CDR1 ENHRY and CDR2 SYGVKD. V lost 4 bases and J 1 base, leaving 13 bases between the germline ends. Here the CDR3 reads CAISVARGAQETQYF. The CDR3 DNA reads TGTGCCATCAGTGTAGCCCGGGGGGCCCAAGAGACCCAGTACTTC.

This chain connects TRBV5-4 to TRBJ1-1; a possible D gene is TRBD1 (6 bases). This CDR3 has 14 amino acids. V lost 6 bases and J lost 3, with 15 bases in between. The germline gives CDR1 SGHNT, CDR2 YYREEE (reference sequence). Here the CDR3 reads CASTLDRRDTEAFF. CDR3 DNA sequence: TGTGCCAGCACCCTGGACAGACGAGACACTGAAGCTTTCTTT.

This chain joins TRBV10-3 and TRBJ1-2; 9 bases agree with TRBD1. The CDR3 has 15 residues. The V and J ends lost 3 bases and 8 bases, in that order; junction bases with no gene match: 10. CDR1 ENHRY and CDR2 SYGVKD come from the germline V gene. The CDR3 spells CAISDNMGQGKGYTF. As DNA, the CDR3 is TGTGCCATCAGTGATAACATGGGACAGGGTAAGGGCTACACCTTC.

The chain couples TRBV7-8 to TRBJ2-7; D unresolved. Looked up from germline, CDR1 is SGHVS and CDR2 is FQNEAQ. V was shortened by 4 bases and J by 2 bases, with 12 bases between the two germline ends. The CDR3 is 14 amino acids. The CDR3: CASSSQTSTYEQYF. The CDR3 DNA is TGTGCCAGCAGCTCGCAGACAAGTACCTACGAGCAGTACTTC.

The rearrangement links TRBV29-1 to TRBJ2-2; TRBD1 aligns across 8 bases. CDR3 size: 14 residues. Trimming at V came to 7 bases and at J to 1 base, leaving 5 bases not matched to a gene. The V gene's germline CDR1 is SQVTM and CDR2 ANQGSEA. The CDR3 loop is CSAGRGQNTGELFF. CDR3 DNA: TGCAGCGCCGGCAGGGGGCAGAACACCGGGGAGCTGTTTTTT.

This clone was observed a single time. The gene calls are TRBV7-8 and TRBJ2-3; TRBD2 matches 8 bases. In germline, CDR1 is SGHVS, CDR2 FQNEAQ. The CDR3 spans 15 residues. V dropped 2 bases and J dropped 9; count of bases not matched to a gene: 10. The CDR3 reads CASSLSLAVQGTQYF. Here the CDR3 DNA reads TGTGCCAGCAGCTTATCACTAGCGGTCCAAGGGACGCAGTATTTT.

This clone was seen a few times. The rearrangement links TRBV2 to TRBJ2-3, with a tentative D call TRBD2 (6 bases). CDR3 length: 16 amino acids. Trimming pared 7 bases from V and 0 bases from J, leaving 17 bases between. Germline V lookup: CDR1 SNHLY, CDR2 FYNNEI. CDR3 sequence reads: CASTPTGTASTDTQYF. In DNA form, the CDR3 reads TGTGCCAGCACCCCGACCGGGACTGCGAGCACAGATACGCAGTATTTT.

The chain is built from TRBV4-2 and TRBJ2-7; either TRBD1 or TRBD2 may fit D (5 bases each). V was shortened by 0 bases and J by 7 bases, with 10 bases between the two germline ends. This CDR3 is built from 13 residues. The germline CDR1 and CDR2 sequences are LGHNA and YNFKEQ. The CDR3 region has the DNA TGTGCCAGCAGCCAAGATAAGGGGAGTGAGCAGTACTTC. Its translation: CASSQDKGSEQYF.

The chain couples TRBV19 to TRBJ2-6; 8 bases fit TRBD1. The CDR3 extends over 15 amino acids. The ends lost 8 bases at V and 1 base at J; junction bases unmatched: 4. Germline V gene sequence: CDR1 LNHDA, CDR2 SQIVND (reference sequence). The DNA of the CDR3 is TGTGCCAGTCAGGGACAGGAGTCTGGGGCCAACGTCCTGACTTTC. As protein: CASQGQESGANVLTF.

The CDR3 DNA follows: TGTGCCAGCAGTTACTCGACAGGGAACGCGCAGCCCCAGCATTTT. Translation: CASSYSTGNAQPQHF. The rearrangement links TRBV6-5 to TRBJ1-5; 7 positions agree with TRBD1. V shed 0 bases, J shed 7 bases, and the junction held 6 bases outside the gene matches. The CDR3 spans 15 residues. Germline CDR1 is MNHEY and CDR2 is SVGAGI.

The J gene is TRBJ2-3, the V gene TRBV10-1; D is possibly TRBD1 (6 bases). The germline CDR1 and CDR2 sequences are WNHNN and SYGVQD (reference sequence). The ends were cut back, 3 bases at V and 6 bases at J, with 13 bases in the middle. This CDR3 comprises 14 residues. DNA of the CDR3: TGCGCCAGCAGTGACCTACAGGGCGGCGATACGCAGTATTTT. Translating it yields CASSDLQGGDTQYF.

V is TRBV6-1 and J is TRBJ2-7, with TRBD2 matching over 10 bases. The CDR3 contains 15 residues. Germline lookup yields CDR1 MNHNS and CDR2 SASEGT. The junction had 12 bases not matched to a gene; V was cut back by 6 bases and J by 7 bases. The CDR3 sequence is CASRSGTSEIKEQYF. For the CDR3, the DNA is TGTGCCAGCAGATCCGGGACTAGCGAGATAAAAGAGCAGTACTTC.